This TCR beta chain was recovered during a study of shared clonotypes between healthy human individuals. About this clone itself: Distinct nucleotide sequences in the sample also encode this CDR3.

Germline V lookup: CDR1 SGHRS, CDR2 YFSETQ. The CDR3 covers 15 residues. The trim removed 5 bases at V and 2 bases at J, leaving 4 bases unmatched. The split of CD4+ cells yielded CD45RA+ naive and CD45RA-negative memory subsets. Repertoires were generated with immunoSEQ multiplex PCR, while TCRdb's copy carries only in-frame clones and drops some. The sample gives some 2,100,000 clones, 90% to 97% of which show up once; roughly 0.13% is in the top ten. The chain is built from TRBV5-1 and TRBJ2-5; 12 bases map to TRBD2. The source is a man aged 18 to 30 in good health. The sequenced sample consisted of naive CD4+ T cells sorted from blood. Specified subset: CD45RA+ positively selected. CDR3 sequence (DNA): TGCGCCAGCAGTCGGACTAGCGGGAATCAAGAGACCCAGTACTTC. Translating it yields CASSRTSGNQETQYF.